Below, 29 T cell receptor beta chains from the same sample are listed, as sequenced in a study of shared clonotypes between healthy human individuals. The repertoire was sequenced with immunoSEQ multiplex PCR; TCRdb's copy has only in-frame clones and lacks some. The sample comprises roughly 2.4 million clones, almost 96% of which are singletons, and approximately 0.13% rests with the top ten. Sequencing was performed on naive CD4+ T cells sorted from blood. Subset of the sample: CD45RA+ positively selected. Receptors were obtained from a young man in good health.

The chain carries TRBV5-4 and TRBJ2-3; 7 bases are a match to TRBD1. The CDR3 has 16 residues. Trimming cost V 4 bases and J 0 bases; bases outside gene matches: 8. CDR1 is SGHNT, CDR2 YYREEE, per germline (reference sequence). Here the CDR3 DNA reads TGTGCCAGCAGCCCGTTACAGGGGAGTAGCACAGATACGCAGTATTTT. Translated: CASSPLQGSSTDTQYF.

The V call is TRBV2, the J call TRBJ1-5; D is undetermined. There are 15 residues in the CDR3. The V gene's germline CDR1 is SNHLY and CDR2 FYNNEI. V was pared by 0 bases and J by 11 bases, with 17 bases between. Here the CDR3 reads CASSEALTPQNSQHF. CDR3 nucleotides: TGTGCCAGCAGTGAAGCGCTTACCCCACAGAACTCCCAGCATTTT.

This chain links TRBV27 with TRBJ2-7, with TRBD1 identical over 7 bases. V dropped 5 bases and J dropped 6; count of bases not matched to a gene: 16. The CDR3 runs to 16 residues. CDR1 and CDR2 from the germline V gene are MNHEY and SMNVEV (reference sequence). The CDR3: CASSREQGSEGSEQYF. Written as DNA, the CDR3 is TGTGCCAGCAGTAGAGAACAGGGGTCAGAGGGAAGCGAGCAGTACTTC.

CDR3 nucleotide sequence: TGTGCCAGCAGTTCGAACAGGGGGCGAGGGTCTACTGAAGCTTTCTTT. Translation gives CASSSNRGRGSTEAFF. V gene TRBV27 combines with J gene TRBJ1-1, with 9 bases fitting TRBD1. This CDR3 contains 16 residues. With V trimmed by 4 bases and J by 5 bases, 11 bases remained unmatched. Germline CDR1 and CDR2: MNHEY and SMNVEV (reference sequence).

Only a few counts were recorded for this clone. J is TRBJ1-5 and V is TRBV2; no clear D. The germline V gene encodes CDR1 SNHLY and CDR2 FYNNEI. V gave up 2 bases and J gave up 6 bases, with 2 bases separating them. The CDR3 is 11 amino acids. CDR3 nucleotide sequence: TGTGCCAGCAGTGAAAGTCAGCCCCAGCATTTT. This codes for CASSESQPQHF.

As regards this clone: Other nucleotide sequences in the sample specify the same CDR3. The CDR3 loop is CASSLVGGVDGYTF. CDR3 DNA: TGTGCCAGCAGCTTAGTGGGGGGCGTGGATGGCTACACCTTC. The chain couples TRBV7-2 to TRBJ1-2, with D possibly TRBD1 on 6 matching bases. The CDR3 consists of 14 residues. Germline V gene data show CDR1 as SGHTA and CDR2 as FQGNSA. The V and J ends lost 1 base and 6 bases respectively, with 12 bases between them.

CDR3 sequence (DNA): TGTGCCAGCAGTTACTCGAGGGGACAGAACTATGGCTACACCTTC. As protein: CASSYSRGQNYGYTF. The chain employs TRBV6-5 and TRBJ1-2, with 7 bases fitting TRBD1. CDR1 and CDR2 (germline): MNHEY, SVGAGI. The CDR3 totals 15 residues. Trimming removed 0 bases from V and 2 bases from J; junction bases left unmatched: 3.

The rearrangement links TRBV5-1 to TRBJ2-1; TRBD2 matches 9 bases. Germline V gives CDR1 SGHRS, CDR2 YFSETQ. The V and J ends lost 0 bases and 4 bases, in that order; junction bases with no gene match: 5. This CDR3 is built from 16 residues. CDR3 nucleotides: TGCGCCAGCAGCTTGGAGTACAGCGGGGGGTACAATGAGCAGTTCTTC. It is translated as CASSLEYSGGYNEQFF.

The chain employs TRBV5-4 and TRBJ2-3; 7 bases agree with TRBD2. Germline V lookup: CDR1 SGHNT, CDR2 YYREEE (reference sequence). This CDR3 spans 19 amino acids. The ends lost 2 bases at V and 0 bases at J; junction bases unmatched: 15. The CDR3 nucleotides read TGTGCCAGCAGCTTCGGGCTAGCGGTCACACTACTTAGCACAGATACGCAGTATTTT. Translated: CASSFGLAVTLLSTDTQYF.

The V and J genes are TRBV7-9 and TRBJ2-3; D is unclear. CDR1 and CDR2 from the germline V gene are SEHNR and FQNEAQ (reference sequence). The CDR3 spans 13 residues. V was trimmed by 4 bases and J by 11 bases, leaving 16 bases between them. The CDR3 coding sequence is TGTGCCAGCAGCTATTCCCCCGAGACTGAGCAGTATTTT. Translating gives CASSYSPETEQYF.

The CDR3 sequence: CASSWGPPEQFF. The CDR3 DNA reads as TGCGCCAGCAGCTGGGGCCCGCCCGAGCAGTTCTTC. The chain links TRBV5-1 to TRBJ2-1; D is perhaps TRBD1 (5 bases). Between the trimmed V and J ends, which lost 3 bases and 10 bases, there was a span of 11 bases. This CDR3 has 12 amino acids. The germline CDR1 and CDR2 sequences are SGHRS and YFSETQ.

V usage is TRBV6-5 and J usage is TRBJ1-4, with 9 bases matching TRBD1. V shed 6 bases, J shed 5 bases, and the junction held 7 bases outside the gene matches. The CDR3 is 15 amino acids. Germline loops: CDR1 MNHEY, CDR2 SVGAGI. CDR3 sequence reads: CASSLLGQGNEKLFF. For the CDR3, the DNA is TGTGCCAGCAGCCTACTTGGACAGGGGAATGAAAAACTGTTTTTT.

This clone was seen a single time. The chain has TRBV6-6 and TRBJ2-5; D could derive from TRBD1 or TRBD2 (7 bases each). Germline-derived CDR1 and CDR2 are MNHNY and SVGAGI (reference sequence). V lost 0 bases to trimming and J lost 8 bases, with 16 bases between them. The CDR3 has 15 residues. CDR3 sequence reads: CASSYSGQGGETQYF. The DNA for the CDR3 is TGTGCCAGCAGTTACTCGGGGCAGGGGGGGGAAACCCAGTACTTC.

A single count supports this clone. This chain connects TRBV4-1 to TRBJ2-1; D uncertain. The CDR3 sequence is 16 residues long. Germline loops: CDR1 MGHRA, CDR2 YSYEKL. Trimming took off 0 bases at V and 0 bases at J, with 9 bases between the two ends. CDR3 sequence: CASSQEVGSSYNEQFF. For the CDR3, the DNA is TGCGCCAGCAGCCAAGAAGTGGGAAGCTCCTACAATGAGCAGTTCTTC.

With respect to this clone: Other DNA sequences within the sample encode an identical CDR3. The V gene is TRBV5-1, the J gene TRBJ1-1, with D unclear. Germline values: CDR1 SGHRS, CDR2 YFSETQ. This CDR3 is built from 14 residues. V shed 4 bases and J shed 0 bases, with 10 bases lying between them. In DNA, the CDR3 is TGCGCCAGCAGCCCGGGAACTATGAACACTGAAGCTTTCTTT. As protein: CASSPGTMNTEAFF.

This clone was picked up one time. V and J are TRBV6-5 and TRBJ2-5, with 10 positions matching TRBD2. The CDR3 spans 15 residues. Trimming at V came to 6 bases and at J to 5 bases, leaving 9 bases not matched to a gene. Germline V gene sequence: CDR1 MNHEY, CDR2 SVGAGI. The CDR3 nucleotides are TGTGCCAGCAGACCTAGCGGGAGAAAGGCGGAGACCCAGTACTTC. This encodes CASRPSGRKAETQYF.

This chain links TRBV6-1 with TRBJ2-3; D uncertain. The CDR3 length is 15 residues. CDR1 and CDR2 from the germline V gene are MNHNS and SASEGT. V was clipped by 3 bases and J by 0 bases, with 10 bases between them. The CDR3 is CASSEWTSSTDTQYF. In nucleotides, the CDR3 is TGTGCCAGCAGTGAGTGGACGTCTAGCACAGATACGCAGTATTTT.

This chain uses TRBV30 with TRBJ2-5, with D possibly TRBD1 on 6 matching bases. Germline CDR1 and CDR2: GTSNPN and SVGIG (reference sequence). The CDR3 has 13 amino acids. Trimming pared 1 base from V and 5 bases from J, leaving 11 bases between. CDR3 sequence reads: CAWSAGVGETQYF. The CDR3 DNA sequence: TGTGCCTGGAGTGCAGGGGTGGGGGAGACCCAGTACTTC.

The chain is built from TRBV5-4 and TRBJ2-1, with 9 nucleotides matching TRBD1. Germline values: CDR1 SGHNT, CDR2 YYREEE (reference sequence). CDR3 length equals 16 residues. V lost 3 bases to trimming and J lost 2 bases; unmatched junction nucleotides: 6. Here the CDR3 reads CASSSGGTGPYNEQFF. The CDR3 region has the DNA TGTGCCAGCAGCTCTGGTGGGACAGGGCCCTACAATGAGCAGTTCTTC.

The rearrangement links TRBV5-1 to TRBJ1-1; the match to TRBD1 covers 7 bases. CDR1 is SGHRS, CDR2 YFSETQ, per germline. J gave up 4 bases and V 0 bases, and 6 bases lay outside the gene matches. This CDR3 region has 15 residues. DNA for the CDR3: TGCGCCAGCAGCTTGGCCATAACAGGGGCCACTGAAGCTTTCTTT. Its translation is CASSLAITGATEAFF. The whole variable domain, remainder taken from reference TRBV5-1 and TRBJ1-1, is KAGVTQTPRYLIKTRGQQVTLSCSPISGHRSVSWYQQTPGQGLQFLFEYFSETQRNKGNFPGRFSGRQFSNSRSEMNVSTLELGDSALYLCASSLAITGATEAFFGQGTRLTVV.

The chain has TRBV25-1 and TRBJ2-1; the D is unclear. The CDR3 length is 14 residues. Per germline, CDR1 MGHDK and CDR2 SYGVNS. Trimming took 2 bases from V and 0 from J, leaving 5 bases between them. The CDR3 sequence is CASSEPFSYNEQFF. The CDR3 bases are TGTGCCAGCAGTGAACCTTTCTCCTACAATGAGCAGTTCTTC. Full variable domain (remainder filled in from reference TRBV25-1 and TRBJ2-1): EADIYQTPRYLVIGTGKKITLECSQTMGHDKMYWYQQDPGMELHLIHYSYGVNSTEKGDLSSESTVSRIRTEHFPLTLESARPSHTSQYLCASSEPFSYNEQFFGPGTRLTVL.

The chain uses TRBV5-1 and TRBJ2-7; D is uncertain. CDR1 is SGHRS, CDR2 YFSETQ, per germline. The CDR3 spans 14 residues. The V gene lost 0 bases and the J gene lost 1 base, with 8 bases spanning the gap. CDR3: CASSLDSVSYEQYF. CDR3 DNA sequence: TGCGCCAGCAGCTTGGACAGCGTTTCCTACGAGCAGTACTTC.

The V and J genes are TRBV6-5 and TRBJ1-1, with D possibly matching TRBD1 (6 bases). CDR3 size: 15 residues. Trimming removed 4 bases at V and 9 bases at J, with 21 bases between. Per the germline V gene, CDR1 is MNHEY and CDR2 is SVGAGI. CDR3 sequence reads: CASSSPDRLGLQAFF. Here the CDR3 DNA reads TGTGCCAGCAGTTCCCCAGACAGGTTGGGGCTTCAAGCTTTCTTT.

V is TRBV18 and J is TRBJ1-1, with D unclear. Germline CDR1 is KGHSH and CDR2 is LQKENI. With 3 bases removed from V and 0 bases from J, the gap between germline ends came to 11 bases. The CDR3 sequence is 15 residues long. CDR3 nucleotide sequence: TGTGCCAGCTCACCCCCGATAGACATGAACACTGAAGCTTTCTTT. Residues: CASSPPIDMNTEAFF.

Here the CDR3 reads CASSPPGQGSYNEQFF. DNA for the CDR3: TGTGCCAGCAGCCCTCCGGGACAGGGTTCCTACAATGAGCAGTTCTTC. This chain links TRBV11-2 with TRBJ2-1; TRBD1 matches at 9 bases. Unmatched junction bases numbered 6, after V lost 5 bases and J lost 1 base. CDR1 and CDR2 (germline): SGHAT, FQNNGV. This CDR3 region has 16 residues.

J is TRBJ2-3 and V is TRBV9; D not resolved. Trimming pared 0 bases from V and 3 bases from J, leaving 8 bases between. The CDR3 sequence is 14 residues long. CDR1 and CDR2 (germline): SGDLS, YYNGEE. CDR3 bases: TGTGCCAGCAGCGTAGGGAAATCGACAGATACGCAGTATTTT. Protein product: CASSVGKSTDTQYF.

This clone was seen once. The rearrangement uses TRBV27 and TRBJ2-7; 8 nucleotides line up with TRBD1. V lost 6 bases, J lost 5 bases, and 12 bases stayed unmatched. Germline lookup yields CDR1 MNHEY and CDR2 SMNVEV (reference sequence). This CDR3 comprises 15 residues. The CDR3 nucleotides read TGTGCCAGCAGCTCCTATTCGACAGGGGACGACGAGCAGTACTTC. Amino acid sequence: CASSSYSTGDDEQYF.

The V and J genes are TRBV2 and TRBJ2-4, with D possibly being TRBD1 or TRBD2 (5 bases each). CDR1 is SNHLY and CDR2 is FYNNEI in the germline V gene. The germline V and J ends were trimmed by 9 bases and 5 bases, with 14 bases remaining between them. The CDR3 contains 13 residues. CDR3 DNA sequence: TGTGCCAGTGTTAGGGGAGTCGAAAACATTCAGTACTTC. It translates to CASVRGVENIQYF. The full variable domain, its missing parts supplied by reference TRBV2 and TRBJ2-4, is EPEVTQTPSHQVTQMGQEVILRCVPISNHLYFYWYRQILGQKVEFLVSFYNNEISEKSEIFDDQFSVERPDGSNFTLKIRSTKLEDSAMYFCASVRGVENIQYFGAGTRLSVL.

CDR3 amino acids: CAWSVRGQLLNEQFF. The CDR3 DNA sequence: TGTGCCTGGAGTGTACGAGGACAGCTCCTCAATGAGCAGTTCTTC. The chain has TRBV30 and TRBJ2-1; possibly TRBD1 for D (6 bases). CDR3 length: 15 residues. With 0 bases removed from V and 6 bases from J, the gap between germline ends came to 15 bases. Germline V gene data show CDR1 as GTSNPN and CDR2 as SVGIG (reference sequence).